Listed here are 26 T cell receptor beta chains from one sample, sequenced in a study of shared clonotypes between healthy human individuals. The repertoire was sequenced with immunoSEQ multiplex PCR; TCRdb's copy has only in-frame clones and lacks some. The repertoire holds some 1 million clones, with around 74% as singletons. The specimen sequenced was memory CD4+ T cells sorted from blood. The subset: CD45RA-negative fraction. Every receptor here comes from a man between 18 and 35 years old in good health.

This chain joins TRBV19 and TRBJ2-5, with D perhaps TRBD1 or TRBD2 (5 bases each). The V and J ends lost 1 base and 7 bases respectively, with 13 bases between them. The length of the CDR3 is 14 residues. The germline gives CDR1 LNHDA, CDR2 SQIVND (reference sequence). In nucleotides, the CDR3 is TGTGCCAGTAGTATAGGGACTCCTCAGGGGACCCAGTACTTC. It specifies CASSIGTPQGTQYF. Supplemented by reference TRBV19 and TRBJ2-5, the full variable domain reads DGGITQSPKYLFRKEGQNVTLSCEQNLNHDAMYWYRQDPGQGLRLIYYSQIVNDFQKGDIAEGYSVSREKKESFPLTVTSAQKNPTAFYLCASSIGTPQGTQYFGPGTRLLVL.

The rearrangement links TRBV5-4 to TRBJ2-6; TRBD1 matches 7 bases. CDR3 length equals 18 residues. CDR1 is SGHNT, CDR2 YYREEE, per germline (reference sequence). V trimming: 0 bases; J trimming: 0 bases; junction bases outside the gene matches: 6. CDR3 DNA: TGTGCCAGCAGCTTGGCGGGACAGCTCATCTCTGGGGCCAACGTCCTGACTTTC. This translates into CASSLAGQLISGANVLTF.

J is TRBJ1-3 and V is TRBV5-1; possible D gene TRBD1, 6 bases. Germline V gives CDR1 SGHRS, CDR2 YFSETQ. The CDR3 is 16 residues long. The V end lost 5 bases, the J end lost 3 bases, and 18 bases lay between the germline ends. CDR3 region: CASRRDMATDGNTIYF. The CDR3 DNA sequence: TGCGCCAGCAGACGGGACATGGCAACGGATGGAAACACCATATATTTT.

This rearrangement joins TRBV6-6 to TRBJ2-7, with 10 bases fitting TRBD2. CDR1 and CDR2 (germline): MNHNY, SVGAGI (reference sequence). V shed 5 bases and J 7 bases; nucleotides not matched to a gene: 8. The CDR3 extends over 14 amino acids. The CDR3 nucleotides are TGTGCCAGCAGTCATGCTAGCGGGAGCAGGGAGCAGTACTTC. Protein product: CASSHASGSREQYF.

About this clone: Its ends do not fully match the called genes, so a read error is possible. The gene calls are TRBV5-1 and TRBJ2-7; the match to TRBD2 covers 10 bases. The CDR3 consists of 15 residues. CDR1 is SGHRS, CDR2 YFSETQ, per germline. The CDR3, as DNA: TGTGCCAGCAGCCGCCAAGGGACTAGCGCCTACGAGCAGTACTTC. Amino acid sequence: CASSRQGTSAYEQYF.

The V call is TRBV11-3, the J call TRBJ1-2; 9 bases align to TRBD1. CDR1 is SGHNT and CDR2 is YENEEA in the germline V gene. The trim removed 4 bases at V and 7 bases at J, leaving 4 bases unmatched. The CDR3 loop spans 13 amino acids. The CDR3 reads CASSYGTGSGYTF. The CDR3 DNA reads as TGTGCCAGCAGCTACGGGACAGGGTCTGGCTACACCTTC.

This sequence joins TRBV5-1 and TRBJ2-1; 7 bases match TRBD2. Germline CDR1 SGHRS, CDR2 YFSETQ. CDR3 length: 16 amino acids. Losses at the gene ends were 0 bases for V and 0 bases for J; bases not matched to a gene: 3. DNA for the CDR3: TGCGCCAGCAGCTTGGCCAGCGGGATCTCCTACAATGAGCAGTTCTTC. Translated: CASSLASGISYNEQFF.

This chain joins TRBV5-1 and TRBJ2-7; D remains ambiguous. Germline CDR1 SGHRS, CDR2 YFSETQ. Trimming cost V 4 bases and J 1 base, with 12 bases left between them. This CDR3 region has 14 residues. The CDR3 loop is CASSAGLLSYEQYF. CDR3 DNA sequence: TGCGCCAGCAGCGCCGGCCTTCTATCCTACGAGCAGTACTTC.

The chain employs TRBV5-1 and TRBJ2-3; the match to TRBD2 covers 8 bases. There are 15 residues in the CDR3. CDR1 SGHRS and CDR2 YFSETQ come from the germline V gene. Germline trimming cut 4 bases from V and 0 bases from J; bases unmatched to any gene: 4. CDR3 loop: CASSPPSGSTDTQYF. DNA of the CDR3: TGCGCCAGCAGCCCCCCTAGCGGGAGCACAGATACGCAGTATTTT.

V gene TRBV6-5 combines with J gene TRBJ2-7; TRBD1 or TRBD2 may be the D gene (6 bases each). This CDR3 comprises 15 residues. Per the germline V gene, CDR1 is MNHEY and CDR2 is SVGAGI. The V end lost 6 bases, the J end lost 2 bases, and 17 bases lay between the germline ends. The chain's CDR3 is CASSPEGGRTYEQYF. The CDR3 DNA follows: TGTGCCAGCAGCCCCGAGGGGGGTCGAACCTACGAGCAGTACTTC.

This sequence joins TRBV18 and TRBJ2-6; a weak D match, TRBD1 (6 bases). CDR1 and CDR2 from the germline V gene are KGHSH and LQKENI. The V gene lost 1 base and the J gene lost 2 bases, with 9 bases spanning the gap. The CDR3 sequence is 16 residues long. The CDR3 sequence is CASSPQGVTGANVLTF. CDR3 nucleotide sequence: TGTGCCAGCTCACCACAGGGGGTGACTGGGGCCAACGTCCTGACTTTC.

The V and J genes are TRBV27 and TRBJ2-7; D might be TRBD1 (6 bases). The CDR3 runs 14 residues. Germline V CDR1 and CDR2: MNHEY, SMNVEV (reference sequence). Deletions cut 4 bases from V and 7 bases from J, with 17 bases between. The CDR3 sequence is CASSSRTAPMEQYF. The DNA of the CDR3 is TGTGCCAGCAGTTCAAGGACAGCCCCTATGGAGCAGTACTTC.

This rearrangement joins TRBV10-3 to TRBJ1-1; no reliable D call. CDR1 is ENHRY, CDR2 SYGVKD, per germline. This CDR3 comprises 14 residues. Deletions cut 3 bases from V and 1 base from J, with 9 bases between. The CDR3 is CAISDWVGNTEAFF. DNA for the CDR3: TGTGCCATCAGTGATTGGGTTGGGAACACTGAAGCTTTCTTT.

CDR3 nucleotides: TGTGCCAGCAGCCGGGGACAGGATCAAGAGACCCAGTACTTC. Residues: CASSRGQDQETQYF. This chain uses TRBV5-4 with TRBJ2-5; TRBD1 matches at 8 bases. Germline V lookup: CDR1 SGHNT, CDR2 YYREEE (reference sequence). The CDR3 sequence is 14 residues long. The J segment lost 2 bases and the V segment lost 4 bases, leaving 4 bases of the junction unmatched.

The CDR3 protein is CASNPPGRNNSPLHF. As DNA, the CDR3 is TGTGCCAGCAACCCACCGGGACGGAATAATTCACCCCTCCACTTT. The genes are TRBV6-6 and TRBJ1-6; a possible D gene is TRBD1 (5 bases). This CDR3 has 15 residues. Trimming removed 7 bases at V and 5 bases at J, with 15 bases between. CDR1 MNHNY and CDR2 SVGAGI come from the germline V gene (reference sequence).

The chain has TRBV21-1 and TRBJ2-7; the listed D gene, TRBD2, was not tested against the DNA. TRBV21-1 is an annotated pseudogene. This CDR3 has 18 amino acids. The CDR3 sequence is CASSPRDREAGDPIEQYF. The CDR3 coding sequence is TGTGCCAGCAGCCCCCGGGACAGAGAAGCGGGAGATCCCATAGAGCAGTACTTC.

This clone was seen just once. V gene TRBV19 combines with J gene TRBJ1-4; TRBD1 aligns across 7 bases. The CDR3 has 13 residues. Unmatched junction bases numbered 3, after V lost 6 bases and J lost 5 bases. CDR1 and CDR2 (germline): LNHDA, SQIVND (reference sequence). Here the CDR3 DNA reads TGTGCCAGTAGGGACAGGTCAAATGAAAAACTGTTTTTT. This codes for CASRDRSNEKLFF.

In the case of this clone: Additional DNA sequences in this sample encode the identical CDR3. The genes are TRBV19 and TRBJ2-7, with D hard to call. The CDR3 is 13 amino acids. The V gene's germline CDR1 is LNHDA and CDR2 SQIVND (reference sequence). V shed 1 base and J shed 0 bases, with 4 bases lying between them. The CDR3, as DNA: TGTGCCAGTAGTATAGGGTACTCCTACGAGCAGTACTTC. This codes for CASSIGYSYEQYF.

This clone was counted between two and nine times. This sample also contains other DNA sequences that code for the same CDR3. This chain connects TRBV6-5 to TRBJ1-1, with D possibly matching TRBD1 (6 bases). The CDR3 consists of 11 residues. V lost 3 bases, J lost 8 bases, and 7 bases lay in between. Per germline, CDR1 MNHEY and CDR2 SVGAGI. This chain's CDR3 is CASSYGTEAFF. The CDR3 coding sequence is TGTGCCAGCAGTTATGGGACAGAAGCTTTCTTT.

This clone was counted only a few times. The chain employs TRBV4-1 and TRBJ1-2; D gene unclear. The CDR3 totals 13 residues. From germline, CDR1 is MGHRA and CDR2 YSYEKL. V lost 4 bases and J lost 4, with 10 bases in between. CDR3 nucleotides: TGCGCCAGCAGCCTCCCAGGTTCCTATGGCTACACCTTC. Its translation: CASSLPGSYGYTF.

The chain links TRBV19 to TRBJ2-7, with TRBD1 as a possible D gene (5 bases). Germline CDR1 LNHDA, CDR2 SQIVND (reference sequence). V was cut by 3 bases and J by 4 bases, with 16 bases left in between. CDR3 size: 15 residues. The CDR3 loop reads CASSIGLGASYEQYF. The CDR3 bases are TGTGCCAGTAGTATTGGTCTAGGGGCCTCATACGAGCAGTACTTC. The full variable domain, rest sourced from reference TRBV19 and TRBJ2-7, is DGGITQSPKYLFRKEGQNVTLSCEQNLNHDAMYWYRQDPGQGLRLIYYSQIVNDFQKGDIAEGYSVSREKKESFPLTVTSAQKNPTAFYLCASSIGLGASYEQYFGPGTRLTVT.

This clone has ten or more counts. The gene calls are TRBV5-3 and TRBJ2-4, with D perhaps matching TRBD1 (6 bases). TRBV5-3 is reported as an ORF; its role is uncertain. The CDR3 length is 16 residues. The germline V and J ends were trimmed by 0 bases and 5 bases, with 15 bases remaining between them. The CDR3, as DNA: TGTGCCAGAAGCTTGGTTTGGGGGCGCCGGGAAAACATTCAGTACTTC. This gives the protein CARSLVWGRRENIQYF.

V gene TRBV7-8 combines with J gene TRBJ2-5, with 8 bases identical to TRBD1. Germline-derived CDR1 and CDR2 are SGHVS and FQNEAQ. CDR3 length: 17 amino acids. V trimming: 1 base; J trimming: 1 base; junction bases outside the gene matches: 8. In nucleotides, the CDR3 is TGTGCCAGCAGCTTAGACGCGGGACAGGCCCGCCAAGAGACCCAGTACTTC. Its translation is CASSLDAGQARQETQYF.

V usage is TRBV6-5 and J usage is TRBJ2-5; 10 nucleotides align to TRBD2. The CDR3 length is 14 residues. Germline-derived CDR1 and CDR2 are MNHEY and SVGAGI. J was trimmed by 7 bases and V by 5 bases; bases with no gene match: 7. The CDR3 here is CASSRTSGSGTQYF. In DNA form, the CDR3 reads TGTGCCAGCAGTCGGACTAGCGGATCCGGGACCCAGTACTTC.

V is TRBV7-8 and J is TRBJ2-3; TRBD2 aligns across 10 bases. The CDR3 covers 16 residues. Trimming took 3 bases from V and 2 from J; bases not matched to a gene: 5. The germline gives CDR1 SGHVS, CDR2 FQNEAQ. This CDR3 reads CASSFERGGLTDTQYF. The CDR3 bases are TGTGCCAGCAGCTTCGAGCGGGGGGGCCTCACAGATACGCAGTATTTT.

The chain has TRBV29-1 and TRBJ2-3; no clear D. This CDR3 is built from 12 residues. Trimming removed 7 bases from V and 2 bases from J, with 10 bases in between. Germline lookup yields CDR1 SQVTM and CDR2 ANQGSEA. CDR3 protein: CSDVDHTDTQYF. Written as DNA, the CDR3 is TGCAGCGACGTTGACCACACAGATACGCAGTATTTT.